The clone carrying this TCR beta chain was counted a few times. Its antigen remains unknown. The authors reverse transcribed all of the isolated RNA, so sequencing captured expressed TCRB transcripts. Assay: immunoSEQ multiplex PCR; the TCRdb copy retains only in-frame clones and omits some. The table shows approximately 600,000 clones, with around 12% occurring only once. This entry comes from a study of beta chain features in type 1 diabetes. Across the whole study: Regarding age, gender and cell yields, patients proved similar to healthy donors. Overall study findings and caveats: Equally in patients and controls, PCR might preferentially amplify shorter templates. Shortening of TCRB CDR3s, moderate but significant, appeared in all four CD4+ subsets of Type 1 diabetes patients.

Germline V gene lookup returns CDR1 LNHDA and CDR2 SQIVND (reference sequence). This CDR3 contains 16 residues. V lost 3 bases to trimming and J lost 3 bases, with 15 bases between them. By way of CD45RO/CCR7/CD25/CD127/CD95/CD27, the CD4+ regulatory, stem cell-like memory, central memory and naive cells were sorted. The material sequenced was naive CD4+ T cells from blood. V and J are TRBV19 and TRBJ1-5; D not resolved. This TCR was recovered from a man aged 25-45 years with type 1 diabetes. The DNA for the CDR3 is TGTGCCAGTAGTATCCTAGCGATTCCGATCAATCAGCCCCAGCATTTT. It encodes CASSILAIPINQPQHF. Complete variable domain (other parts from reference TRBV19 and TRBJ1-5): DGGITQSPKYLFRKEGQNVTLSCEQNLNHDAMYWYRQDPGQGLRLIYYSQIVNDFQKGDIAEGYSVSREKKESFPLTVTSAQKNPTAFYLCASSILAIPINQPQHFGDGTRLSIL.